The clone carrying this T cell receptor (beta chain) showed up just a few times. The data are from a study of blood T cell repertoires in COVID-19. For the study at large: T cells, B-cell-depleted T cells, or PBMCs provided the cDNA or gDNA that served as material.

V was shortened by 7 bases and J by 5 bases, with 11 bases between the two germline ends. Germline CDR1 reads SNHLY; CDR2 reads FYNNEI. The CDR3 loop spans 12 amino acids. In the original workflow: Counts of nucleated cells, estimated from reference gene primer amplification, were obtained. Only in-frame clones appear in the TCRdb table, and some are missing; sequencing was by immunoSEQ multiplex PCR. For V, J and clone size, that table is used; D and trimming come from the DNA. This table holds around 71,000 clones, around 83% found once. Seattle participants joined during active infection and were tracked over time.

Sequenced input: peripheral blood. The chain uses TRBV2 and TRBJ1-2, with D perhaps matching TRBD1 (5 bases). This TCR was recovered from a young man with COVID-19, enrolled during active disease. In DNA, the CDR3 is TGTGCCAGCAACCCTCCAGGGTATGGCTACACCTTC. It is translated as CASNPPGYGYTF. The complete variable domain, with remaining parts taken from reference TRBV2 and TRBJ1-2, reads EPEVTQTPSHQVTQMGQEVILRCVPISNHLYFYWYRQILGQKVEFLVSFYNNEISEKSEIFDDQFSVERPDGSNFTLKIRSTKLEDSAMYFCASNPPGYGYTFGSGTRLTVV.